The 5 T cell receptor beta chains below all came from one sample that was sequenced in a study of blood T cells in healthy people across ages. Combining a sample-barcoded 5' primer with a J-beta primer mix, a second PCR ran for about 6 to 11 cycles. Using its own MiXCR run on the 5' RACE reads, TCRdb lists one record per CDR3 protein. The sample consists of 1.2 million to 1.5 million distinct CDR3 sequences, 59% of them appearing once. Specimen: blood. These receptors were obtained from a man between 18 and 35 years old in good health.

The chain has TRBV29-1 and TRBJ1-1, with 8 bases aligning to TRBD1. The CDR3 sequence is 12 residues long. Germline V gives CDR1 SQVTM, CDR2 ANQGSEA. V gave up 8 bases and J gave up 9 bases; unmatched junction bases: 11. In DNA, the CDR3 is TGCAGCTTCTACCGACAGGGGCCTCAAGCTTTCTTT. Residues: CSFYRQGPQAFF.

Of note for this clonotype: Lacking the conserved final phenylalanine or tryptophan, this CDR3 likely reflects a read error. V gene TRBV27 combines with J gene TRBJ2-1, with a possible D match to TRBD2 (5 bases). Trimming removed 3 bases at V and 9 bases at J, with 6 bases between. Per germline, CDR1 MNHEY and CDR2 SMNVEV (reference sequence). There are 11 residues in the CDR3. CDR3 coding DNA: TGTGCCAGCAGTTTGGGGAGTGAGCAGTTCTAC. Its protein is CASSLGSEQFY.

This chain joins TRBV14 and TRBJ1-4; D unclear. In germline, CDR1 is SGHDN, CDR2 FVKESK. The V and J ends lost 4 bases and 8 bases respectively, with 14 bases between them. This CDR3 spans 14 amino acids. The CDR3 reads CASSLSIVYEKLFF. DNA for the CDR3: TGTGCCAGCAGCCTCTCGATAGTCTACGAAAAACTGTTTTTT.

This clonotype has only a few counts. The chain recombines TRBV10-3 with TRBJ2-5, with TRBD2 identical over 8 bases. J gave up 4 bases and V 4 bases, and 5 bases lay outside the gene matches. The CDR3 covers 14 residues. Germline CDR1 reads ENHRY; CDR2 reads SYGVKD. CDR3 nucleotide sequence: TGTGCCATCAGTGCGGGGACTAGTGTAGAGACCCAGTACTTC. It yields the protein CAISAGTSVETQYF.

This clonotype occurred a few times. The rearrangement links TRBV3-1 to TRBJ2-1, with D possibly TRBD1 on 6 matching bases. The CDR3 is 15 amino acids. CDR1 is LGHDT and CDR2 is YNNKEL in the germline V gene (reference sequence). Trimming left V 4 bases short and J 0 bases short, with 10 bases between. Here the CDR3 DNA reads TGTGCCAGCAGCCCCGAAGGGGGCTCCTACAATGAGCAGTTCTTC. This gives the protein CASSPEGGSYNEQFF.